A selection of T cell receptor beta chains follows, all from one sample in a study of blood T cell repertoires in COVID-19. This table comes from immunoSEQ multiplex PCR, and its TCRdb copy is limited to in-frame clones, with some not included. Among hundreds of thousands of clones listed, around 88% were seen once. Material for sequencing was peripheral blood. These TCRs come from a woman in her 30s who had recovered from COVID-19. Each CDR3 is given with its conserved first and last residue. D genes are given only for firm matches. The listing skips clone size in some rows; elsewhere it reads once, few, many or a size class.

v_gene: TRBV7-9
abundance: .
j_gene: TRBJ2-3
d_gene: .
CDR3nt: TGTGCCAGCAGCTTAGCGGCGGGGTCACCCACAGATACGCAGTATTTT
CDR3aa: CASSLAAGSPTDTQYF

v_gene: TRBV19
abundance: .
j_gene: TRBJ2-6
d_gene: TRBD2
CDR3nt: TGTGCCAGTAGTACAGAGACGTGGCTAGCGGCGTACTCTGGGGCCAACGTCCTGACTTTC
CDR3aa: CASSTETWLAAYSGANVLTF

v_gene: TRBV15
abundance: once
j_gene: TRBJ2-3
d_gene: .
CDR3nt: TGTGCCACCAGCAGTCCCCCCGAAGCCACAGATACGCAGTATTTT
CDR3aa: CATSSPPEATDTQYF

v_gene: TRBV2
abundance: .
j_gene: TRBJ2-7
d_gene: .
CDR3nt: TGTGCCAGCACCCCACTAGCTACCAACGAGCAGTACTTC
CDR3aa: CASTPLATNEQYF

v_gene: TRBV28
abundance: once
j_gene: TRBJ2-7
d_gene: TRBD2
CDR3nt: TGTGCCAGCAGTTCCGGGACTAGCGGGAGCGACGAGCAGTACTTC
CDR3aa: CASSSGTSGSDEQYF

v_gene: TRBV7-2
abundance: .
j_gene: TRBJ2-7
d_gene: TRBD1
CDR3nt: TGTGCCAGCAGCAGGGACAGGTATGCGTCCTACGAGCAGTACTTC
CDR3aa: CASSRDRYASYEQYF

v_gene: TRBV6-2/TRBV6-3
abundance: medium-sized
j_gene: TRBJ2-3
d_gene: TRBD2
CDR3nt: TGTGCCAGCAGTTACGGCGGGAGGGAAGCAGATACGCAGTATTTT
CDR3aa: CASSYGGREADTQYF

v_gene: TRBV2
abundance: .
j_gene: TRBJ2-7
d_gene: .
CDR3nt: TGTGCCAGCAGGGGCAACTTGGGCTACGAGCAGTACTTC
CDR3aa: CASRGNLGYEQYF

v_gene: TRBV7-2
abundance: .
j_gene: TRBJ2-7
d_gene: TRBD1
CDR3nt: TGTGCCAGCCGGGACAGGGGGCCCGAGCAGTACTTC
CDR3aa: CASRDRGPEQYF

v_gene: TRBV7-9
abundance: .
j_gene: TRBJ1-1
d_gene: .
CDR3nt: TGTGCCAGTTTCGGGGGATGGAACACTGAAGCTTTCTTT
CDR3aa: CASFGGWNTEAFF

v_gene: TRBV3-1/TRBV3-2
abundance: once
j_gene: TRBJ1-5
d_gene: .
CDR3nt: TGTGCCAGCAGCCCCGGGTTACATAGCAATCAGCCCCAGCATTTT
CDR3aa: CASSPGLHSNQPQHF

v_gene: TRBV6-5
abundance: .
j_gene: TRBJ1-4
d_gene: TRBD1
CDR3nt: TGTGCCAGCAGGACAGGGGTCGAAAAACTGTTTTTT
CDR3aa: CASRTGVEKLFF

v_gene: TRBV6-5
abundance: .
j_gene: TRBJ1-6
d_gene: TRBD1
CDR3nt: TGTGCCAGCACCCGGGACAGCTCCTATAATTCACCCCTCCACTTT
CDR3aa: CASTRDSSYNSPLHF

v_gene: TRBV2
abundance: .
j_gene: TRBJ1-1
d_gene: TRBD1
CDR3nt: TGTGCCAGCACCTTAGACAGGGCGGACACTGAAGCTTTCTTT
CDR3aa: CASTLDRADTEAFF

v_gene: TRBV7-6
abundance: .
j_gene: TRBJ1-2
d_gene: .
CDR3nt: TGTGCCAGCAGCCAGGACACCTTC
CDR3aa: CASSQDTF

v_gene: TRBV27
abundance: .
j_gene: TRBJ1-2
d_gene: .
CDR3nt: TGTGCCAGCAGCCTTGACTACTCGGGTTTCCAAGGCTACACCTTC
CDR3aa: CASSLDYSGFQGYTF

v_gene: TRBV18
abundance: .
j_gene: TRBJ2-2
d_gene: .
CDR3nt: TGTGCCAGCTCACCACAGGAGGGAGCCGGGGAGCTGTTTTTT
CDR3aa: CASSPQEGAGELFF

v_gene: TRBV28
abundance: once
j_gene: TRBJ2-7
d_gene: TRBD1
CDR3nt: TGTGCCAGCAGTTTCGCAGGGGGCTCCTACGAGCAGTACTTC
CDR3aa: CASSFAGGSYEQYF

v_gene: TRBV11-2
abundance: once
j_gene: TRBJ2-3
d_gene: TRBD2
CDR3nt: TGTGCCAGCAGCTTGAGGACTAGCGGGTACACAAATACGCAGTATTTT
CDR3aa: CASSLRTSGYTNTQYF

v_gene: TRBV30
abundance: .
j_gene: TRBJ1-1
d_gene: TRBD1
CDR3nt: TGTGCCTGGAGGACCGGGACAGGGGACGAAGCTTTCTTT
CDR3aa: CAWRTGTGDEAFF

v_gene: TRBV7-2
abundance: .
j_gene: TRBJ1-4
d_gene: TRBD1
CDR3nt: TGTGCCAGCAGCTTAGGGGGGGCAGGGGGAGAAAAACTGTTTTTT
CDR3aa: CASSLGGAGGEKLFF

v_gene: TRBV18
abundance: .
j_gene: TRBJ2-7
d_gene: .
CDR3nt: TGTGCCAGCTCACCGCAGGACTCCTACGAGCAGTACTTC
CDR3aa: CASSPQDSYEQYF

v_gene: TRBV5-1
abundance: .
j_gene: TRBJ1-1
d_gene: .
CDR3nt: TGCGCCAGCAGCTTGGTCCCGGACACTGAAGCTTTCTTT
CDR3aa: CASSLVPDTEAFF

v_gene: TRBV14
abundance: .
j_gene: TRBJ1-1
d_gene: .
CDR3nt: TGTGCCAGCAGCCTTCTAAGGCAGGGAACAGATGAAGCTTTCTTT
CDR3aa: CASSLLRQGTDEAFF

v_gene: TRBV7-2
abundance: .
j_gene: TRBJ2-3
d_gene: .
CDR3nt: TGTGCCAGCACCCCGACAGTCCCCTATGGCACAGATACGCAGTATTTT
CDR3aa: CASTPTVPYGTDTQYF

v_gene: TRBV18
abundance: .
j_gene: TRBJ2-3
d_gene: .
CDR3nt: TGTGCCAGCTCACCTCCGACAGGCACAGATACGCAGTATTTT
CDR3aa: CASSPPTGTDTQYF

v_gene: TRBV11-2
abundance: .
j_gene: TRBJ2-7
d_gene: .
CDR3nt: TGTGCCAGCAGCGTATTAACAGGTGCCTACGAGCAGTACTTC
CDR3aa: CASSVLTGAYEQYF

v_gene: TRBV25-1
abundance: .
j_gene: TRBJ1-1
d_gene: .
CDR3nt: TGTGCCAGCAGTCGAGGGACTGAAGCTTTCTTT
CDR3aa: CASSRGTEAFF

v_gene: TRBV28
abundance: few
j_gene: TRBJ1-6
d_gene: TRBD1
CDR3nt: TGTGCCAGCACCGACAGGGTAACACCCCTCCACTTT
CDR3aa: CASTDRVTPLHF

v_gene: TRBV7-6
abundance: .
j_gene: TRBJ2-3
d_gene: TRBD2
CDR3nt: TGTGCCAGCATCCCGGGGAGCGGGAGTCTCGCAGATACGCAGTATTTT
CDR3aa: CASIPGSGSLADTQYF

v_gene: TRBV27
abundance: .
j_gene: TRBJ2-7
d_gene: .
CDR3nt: TGTGCCAGCAAATCCCTCTGGGAGTCTTACGAGCAGTACTTC
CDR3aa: CASKSLWESYEQYF

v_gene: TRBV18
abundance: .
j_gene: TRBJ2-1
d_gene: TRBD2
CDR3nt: TGTGCCAGCTCACCACCGAAACGGACTAGCGTTTACAATGAGCAGTTCTTC
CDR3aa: CASSPPKRTSVYNEQFF

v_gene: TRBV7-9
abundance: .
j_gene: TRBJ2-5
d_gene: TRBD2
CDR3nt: TGTGCCAGCAGCCAGAAGGGGTGGCGGGAGGGCTCGGAGACCCAGTACTTC
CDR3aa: CASSQKGWREGSETQYF

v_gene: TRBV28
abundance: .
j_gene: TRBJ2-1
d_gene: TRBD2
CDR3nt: TGTGCCAGCAGCGTGACTAGCGGCAATGAGCAGTTCTTC
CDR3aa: CASSVTSGNEQFF

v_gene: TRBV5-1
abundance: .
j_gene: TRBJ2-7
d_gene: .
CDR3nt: TGCGCCAGCAGCACATCTCTAGAGGAGCAGTACTTC
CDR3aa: CASSTSLEEQYF

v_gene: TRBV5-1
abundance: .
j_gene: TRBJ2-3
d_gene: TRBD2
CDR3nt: TGCGCCAGCAGCTTGGCGGGACTAGGGACAACAGATACGCAGTATTTT
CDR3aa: CASSLAGLGTTDTQYF

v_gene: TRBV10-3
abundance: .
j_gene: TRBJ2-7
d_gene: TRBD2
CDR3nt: TGTGCCGTAGGACTAGCGGGAGGATCCTCCTACGAGCAGTACTTC
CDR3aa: CAVGLAGGSSYEQYF

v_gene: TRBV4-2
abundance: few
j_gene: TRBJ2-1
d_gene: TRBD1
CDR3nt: TGTGCCAGCAGCCAAGATCTCGGTTCGACAGGGGAGCAGTTCTTC
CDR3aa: CASSQDLGSTGEQFF

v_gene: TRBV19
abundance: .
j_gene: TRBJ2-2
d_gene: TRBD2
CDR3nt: TGTGCCAGTAGTATAGGCGGGAGGGTGACCGGGGAGCTGTTTTTT
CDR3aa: CASSIGGRVTGELFF

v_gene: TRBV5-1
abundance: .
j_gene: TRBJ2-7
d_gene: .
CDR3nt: TGCGCCAGCAGCCGGGCGGGGCTGGACGAGCAGTACTTC
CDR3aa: CASSRAGLDEQYF

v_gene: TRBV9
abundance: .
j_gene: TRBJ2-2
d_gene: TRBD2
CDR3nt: TGTGCCAGCAGCGTAGCGGGAGGGGTCACCGGGGAGCTGTTTTTT
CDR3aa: CASSVAGGVTGELFF

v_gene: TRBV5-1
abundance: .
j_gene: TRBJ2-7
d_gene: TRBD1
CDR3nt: TGCGCCAGCAGCTACCTATCGGGTCTGGGACAGGGTACGAACGAGCAGTACTTC
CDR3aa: CASSYLSGLGQGTNEQYF

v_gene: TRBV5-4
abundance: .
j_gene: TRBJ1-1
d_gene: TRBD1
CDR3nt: TGTGCCAGCAGCCGCGGGACAGGGGAAACTGAAGCTTTCTTT
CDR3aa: CASSRGTGETEAFF

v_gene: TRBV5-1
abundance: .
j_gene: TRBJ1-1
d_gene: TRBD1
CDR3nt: TGCGCCAGCAGCTTGGAAGGGACAGGGACAGCTTTCTTT
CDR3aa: CASSLEGTGTAFF

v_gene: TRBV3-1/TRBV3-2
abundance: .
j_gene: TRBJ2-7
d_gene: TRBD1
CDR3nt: TGTGCCAGCAGCCTGGGCAGGGGGCGCAGGCACGAGCAGTACTTC
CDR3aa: CASSLGRGRRHEQYF

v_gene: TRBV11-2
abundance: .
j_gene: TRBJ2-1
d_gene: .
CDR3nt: TGTGCCAGCAGGTATATCAGGGGACCCTACAATGAGCAGTTCTTC
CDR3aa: CASRYIRGPYNEQFF

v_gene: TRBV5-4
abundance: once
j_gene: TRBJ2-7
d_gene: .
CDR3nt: TGTGCCAGCAGCTTCCGGGCTAGCGCCGAGCAGTACTTC
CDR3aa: CASSFRASAEQYF

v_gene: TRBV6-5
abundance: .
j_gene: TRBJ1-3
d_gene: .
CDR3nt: TGTGCCAGCAGTTACTCCGCGAGTACTGGAAACACCATATATTTT
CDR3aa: CASSYSASTGNTIYF